The clone carrying this T cell receptor (beta chain) was found many times. Antigen specificity is unknown. Study-wide findings and caveats: The larger cohort examined one V-J beta rearrangement, not whole repertoires. Tumor-infiltrating Treg TCR alpha and beta sequences overlapped most with tumor naive CD4+ T cells, then blood naive. Tumor memory CD4+ T cell TCR gene usage was found to cluster with blood and lymph node memory CD4+ cells and with lymph node naive CD4+ cells.

Cells sorted as Tregs were CD4+, CD25+ and CD127-/low. The CDR3 has 13 amino acids. V dropped 3 bases and J dropped 3 bases, with 8 bases sitting between them. Germline V lookup: CDR1 KGHSH, CDR2 LQKENI. Constant-region reverse primers amplified full-length variable regions, followed by semi-nested Nested Universal Primer A PCR. TCRdb analysed the 5' RACE reads with MiXCR anew, one entry per CDR3 protein. Of 46,000 or so distinct CDR3 sequences in the sample, over 20% are singletons; the top ten hold 3.5% to 4.5%. The receptor was derived from a female donor with breast cancer. Specimen: Tregs sorted from a lymph node. The rearrangement joins TRBV18 to TRBJ1-1; TRBD1 is a possible D gene (6 bases). The CDR3 loop is CASSPGQDTEAFF. Here the CDR3 DNA reads TGTGCCAGCTCACCGGGACAAGACACTGAAGCTTTCTTT.